This T cell receptor (beta chain) was identified during a study of blood T cells in healthy people across ages. Across the whole study: Template switching retrieved approximately one barcoded beta molecule for each two T cells.

As to this clonotype: Its antigen is unknown.

Then a second PCR, running about 6 to 12 cycles, was carried out with a sample-barcoded 5' primer and a J-beta primer mix. Each CDR3 protein gets one entry after TCRdb re-called the 5' RACE reads with MiXCR. There are about 900,000 distinct CDR3 sequences in the sample; around 48% occur only once, and roughly 12% lies in the top ten. Broader study findings: Diversity figures based on one million T cells were deemed too low. There was no known CMV status for donors, so expanded clonotype changes were possibly confounded.

Germline V gene lookup returns CDR1 SNHLY and CDR2 FYNNEI. V was pared by 6 bases and J by 13 bases, with 19 bases between. CDR3 length equals 13 residues. Material: blood. This clonotype originated in a man aged 25 to 45 in good health. This sequence joins TRBV2 and TRBJ2-4, with D perhaps being TRBD1 or TRBD2 (6 bases each). CDR3: CASRPTGTGEQYF. As DNA, the CDR3 is TGTGCCAGCAGGCCTACAGGGACTGGTGAGCAGTACTTC.